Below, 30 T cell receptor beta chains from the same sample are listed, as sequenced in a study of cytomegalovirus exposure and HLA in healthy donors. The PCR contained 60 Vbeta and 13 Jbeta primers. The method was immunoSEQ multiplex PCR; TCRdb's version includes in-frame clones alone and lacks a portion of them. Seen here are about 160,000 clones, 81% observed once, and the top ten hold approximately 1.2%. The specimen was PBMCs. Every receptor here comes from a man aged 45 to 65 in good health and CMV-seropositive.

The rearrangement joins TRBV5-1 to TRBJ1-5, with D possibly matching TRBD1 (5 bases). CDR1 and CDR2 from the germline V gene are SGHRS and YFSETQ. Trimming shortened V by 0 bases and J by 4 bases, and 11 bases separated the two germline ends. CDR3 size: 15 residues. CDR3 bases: TGCGCCAGCAGCTTGGGTGCGGGGGGGAATCAGCCCCAGCATTTT. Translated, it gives CASSLGAGGNQPQHF.

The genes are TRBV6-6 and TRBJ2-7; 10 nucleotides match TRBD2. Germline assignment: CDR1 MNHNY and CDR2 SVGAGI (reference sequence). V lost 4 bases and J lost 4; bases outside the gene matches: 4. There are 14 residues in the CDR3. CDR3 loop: CASSSPSGGYEQYF. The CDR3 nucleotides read TGTGCCAGCAGTTCGCCTAGCGGGGGTTACGAGCAGTACTTC.

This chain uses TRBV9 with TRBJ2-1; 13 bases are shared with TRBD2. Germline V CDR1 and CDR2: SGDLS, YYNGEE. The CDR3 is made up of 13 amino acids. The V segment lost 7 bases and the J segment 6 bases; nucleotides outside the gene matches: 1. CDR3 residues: CASRTSGSNEQFF. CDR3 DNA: TGTGCCAGCCGGACTAGCGGGAGCAATGAGCAGTTCTTC.

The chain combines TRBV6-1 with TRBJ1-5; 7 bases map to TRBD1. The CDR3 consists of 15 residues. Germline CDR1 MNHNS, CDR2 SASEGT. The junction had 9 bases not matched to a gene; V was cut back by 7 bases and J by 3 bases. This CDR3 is CASKAQGQSNQPQHF. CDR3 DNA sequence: TGTGCCAGCAAGGCCCAGGGACAGTCCAATCAGCCCCAGCATTTT.

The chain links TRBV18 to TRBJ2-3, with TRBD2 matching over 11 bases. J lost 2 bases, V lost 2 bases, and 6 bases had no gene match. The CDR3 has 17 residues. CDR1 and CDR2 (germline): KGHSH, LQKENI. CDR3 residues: CASSPELAGAPTDTQYF. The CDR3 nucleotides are TGTGCCAGCTCACCAGAACTAGCGGGGGCCCCCACAGATACGCAGTATTTT.

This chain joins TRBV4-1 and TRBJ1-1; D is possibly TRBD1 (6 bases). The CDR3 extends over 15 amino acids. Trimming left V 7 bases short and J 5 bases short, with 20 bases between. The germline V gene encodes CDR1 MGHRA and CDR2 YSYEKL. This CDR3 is CASTQGPLGGTEAFF. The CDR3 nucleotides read TGCGCCAGCACCCAGGGGCCCCTGGGGGGAACTGAAGCTTTCTTT.

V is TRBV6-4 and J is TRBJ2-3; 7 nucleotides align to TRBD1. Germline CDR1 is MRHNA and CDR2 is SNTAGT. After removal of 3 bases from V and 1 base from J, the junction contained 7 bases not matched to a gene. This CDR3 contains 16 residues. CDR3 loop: CASSDTGARGTDTQYF. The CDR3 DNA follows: TGTGCCAGCAGTGATACAGGGGCTCGAGGCACAGATACGCAGTATTTT.

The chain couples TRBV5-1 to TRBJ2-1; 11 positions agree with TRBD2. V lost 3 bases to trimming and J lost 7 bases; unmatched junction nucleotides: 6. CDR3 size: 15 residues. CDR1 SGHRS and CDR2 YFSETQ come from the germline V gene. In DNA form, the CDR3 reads TGCGCCAGCAGCTCGCGAACTAGCGGGGGAAATGAGCAGTTCTTC. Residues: CASSSRTSGGNEQFF.

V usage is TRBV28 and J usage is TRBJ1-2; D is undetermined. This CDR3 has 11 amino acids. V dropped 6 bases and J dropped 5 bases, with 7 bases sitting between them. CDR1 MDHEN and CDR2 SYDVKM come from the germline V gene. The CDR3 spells CASSPQYGYTF. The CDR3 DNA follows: TGTGCCAGCAGCCCCCAGTATGGCTACACCTTC.

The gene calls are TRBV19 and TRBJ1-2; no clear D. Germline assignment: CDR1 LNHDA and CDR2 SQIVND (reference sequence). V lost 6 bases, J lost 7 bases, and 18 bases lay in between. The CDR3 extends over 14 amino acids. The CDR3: CASSLAGRRGGYTF. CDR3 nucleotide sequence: TGTGCCAGTAGCCTTGCCGGGAGGAGAGGTGGCTACACCTTC.

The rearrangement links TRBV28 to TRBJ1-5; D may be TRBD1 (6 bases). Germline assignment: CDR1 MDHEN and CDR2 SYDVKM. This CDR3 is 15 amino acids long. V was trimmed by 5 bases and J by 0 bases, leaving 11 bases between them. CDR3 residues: CASSHGQISNQPQHF. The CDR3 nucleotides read TGTGCCAGCAGTCACGGACAGATTAGCAATCAGCCCCAGCATTTT.

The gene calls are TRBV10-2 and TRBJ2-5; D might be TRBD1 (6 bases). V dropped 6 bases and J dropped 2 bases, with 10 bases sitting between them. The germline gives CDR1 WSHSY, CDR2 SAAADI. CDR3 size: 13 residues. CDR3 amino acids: CASRGQIQETQYF. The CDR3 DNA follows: TGCGCCAGCAGAGGACAGATACAAGAGACCCAGTACTTC.

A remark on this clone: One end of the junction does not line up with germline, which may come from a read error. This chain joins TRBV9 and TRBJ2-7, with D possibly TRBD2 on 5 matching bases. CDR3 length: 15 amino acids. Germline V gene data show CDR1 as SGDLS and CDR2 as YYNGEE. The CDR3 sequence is CASSVGMRNSNEQYF. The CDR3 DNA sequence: TGTGCCAGCAGCGTCGGGATGAGGAACTCCAACGAGCAGTACTTC.

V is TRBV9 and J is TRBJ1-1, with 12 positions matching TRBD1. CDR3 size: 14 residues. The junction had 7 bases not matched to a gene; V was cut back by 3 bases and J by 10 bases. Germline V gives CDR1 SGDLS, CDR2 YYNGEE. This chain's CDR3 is CASSASGTGGRAFF. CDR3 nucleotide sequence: TGTGCCAGCAGCGCCTCAGGGACAGGGGGCAGAGCTTTCTTT.

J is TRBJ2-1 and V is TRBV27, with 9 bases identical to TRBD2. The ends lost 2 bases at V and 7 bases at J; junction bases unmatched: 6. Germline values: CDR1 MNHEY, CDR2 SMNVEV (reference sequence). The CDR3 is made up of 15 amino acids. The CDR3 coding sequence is TGTGCCAGCAGTTTACCTAGCGGGATATCGAATGAGCAGTTCTTC. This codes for CASSLPSGISNEQFF.

The CDR3 nucleotides are TGTGCCAGCTCCCGGGACAGGGGCGAGACCCAGCATTTT. Translation: CASSRDRGETQHF. This rearrangement joins TRBV6-4 to TRBJ1-5; 10 bases agree with TRBD1. V lost 8 bases and J lost 11; bases outside the gene matches: 9. Germline V gene lookup returns CDR1 MRHNA and CDR2 SNTAGT. The CDR3 extends over 13 amino acids.

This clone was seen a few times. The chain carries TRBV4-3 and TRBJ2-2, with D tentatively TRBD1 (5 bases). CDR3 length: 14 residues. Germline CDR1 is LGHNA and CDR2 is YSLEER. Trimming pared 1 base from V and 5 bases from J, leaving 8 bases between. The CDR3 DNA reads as TGCGCCAGCAGCCAAGTTGACAGAACCGGGGAGCTGTTTTTT. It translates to CASSQVDRTGELFF.

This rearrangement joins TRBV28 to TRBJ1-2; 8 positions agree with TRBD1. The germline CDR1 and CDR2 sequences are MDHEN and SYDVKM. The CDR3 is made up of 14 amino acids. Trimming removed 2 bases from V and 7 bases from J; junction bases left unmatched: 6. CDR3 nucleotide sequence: TGTGCCAGCAGTTTAGGTGGACAGGGAGGTGGCTACACCTTC. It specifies CASSLGGQGGGYTF.

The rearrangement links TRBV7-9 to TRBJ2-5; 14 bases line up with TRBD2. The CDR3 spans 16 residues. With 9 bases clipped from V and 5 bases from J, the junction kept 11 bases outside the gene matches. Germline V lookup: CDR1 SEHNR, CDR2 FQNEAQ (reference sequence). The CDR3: CASSPGLAGDSETQYF. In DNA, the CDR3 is TGTGCCAGTTCTCCGGGACTAGCGGGAGATAGTGAGACCCAGTACTTC.

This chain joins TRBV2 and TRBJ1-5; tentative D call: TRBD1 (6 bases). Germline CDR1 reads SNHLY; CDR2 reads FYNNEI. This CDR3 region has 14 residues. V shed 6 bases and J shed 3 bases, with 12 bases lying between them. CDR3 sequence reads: CASSLTGNNQPQHF. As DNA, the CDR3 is TGTGCCAGCAGCCTGACAGGTAACAATCAGCCCCAGCATTTT.

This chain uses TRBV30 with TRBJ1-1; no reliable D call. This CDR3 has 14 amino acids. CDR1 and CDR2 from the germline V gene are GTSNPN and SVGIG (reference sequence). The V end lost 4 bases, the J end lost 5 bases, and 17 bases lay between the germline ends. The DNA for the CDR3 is TGTGCCTGGACGGTACGGAATTGGGAGACTGAAGCTTTCTTT. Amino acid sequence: CAWTVRNWETEAFF.

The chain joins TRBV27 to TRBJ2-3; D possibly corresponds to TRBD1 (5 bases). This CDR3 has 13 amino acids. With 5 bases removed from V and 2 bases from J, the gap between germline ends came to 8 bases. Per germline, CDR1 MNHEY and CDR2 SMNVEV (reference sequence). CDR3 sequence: CASSLGVTDTQYF. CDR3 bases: TGTGCCAGCAGTCTAGGGGTCACAGATACGCAGTATTTT.

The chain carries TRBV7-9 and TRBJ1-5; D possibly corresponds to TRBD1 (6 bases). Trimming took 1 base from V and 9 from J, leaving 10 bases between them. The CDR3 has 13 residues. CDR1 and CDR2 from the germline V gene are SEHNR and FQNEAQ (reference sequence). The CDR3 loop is CASSLGGLGPQHF. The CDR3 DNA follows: TGTGCCAGCAGCTTAGGGGGGCTGGGGCCCCAGCATTTT.

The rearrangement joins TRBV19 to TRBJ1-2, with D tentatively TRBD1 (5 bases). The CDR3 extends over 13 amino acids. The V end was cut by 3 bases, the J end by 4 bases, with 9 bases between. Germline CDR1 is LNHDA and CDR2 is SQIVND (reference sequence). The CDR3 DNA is TGTGCCAGTAGTATCCCCCAGGGCTATGGCTACACCTTC. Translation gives CASSIPQGYGYTF. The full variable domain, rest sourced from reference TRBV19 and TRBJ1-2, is DGGITQSPKYLFRKEGQNVTLSCEQNLNHDAMYWYRQDPGQGLRLIYYSQIVNDFQKGDIAEGYSVSREKKESFPLTVTSAQKNPTAFYLCASSIPQGYGYTFGSGTRLTVV.

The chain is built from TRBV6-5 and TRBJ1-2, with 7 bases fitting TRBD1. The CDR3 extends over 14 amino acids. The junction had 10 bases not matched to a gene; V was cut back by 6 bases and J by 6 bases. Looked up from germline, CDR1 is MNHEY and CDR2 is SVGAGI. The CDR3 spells CASRYTGQLNGYTF. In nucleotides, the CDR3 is TGTGCCAGCAGGTACACGGGACAGTTAAATGGCTACACCTTC.

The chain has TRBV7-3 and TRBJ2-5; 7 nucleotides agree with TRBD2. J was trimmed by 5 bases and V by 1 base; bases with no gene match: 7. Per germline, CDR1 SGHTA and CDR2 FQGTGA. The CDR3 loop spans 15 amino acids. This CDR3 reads CASSLRGLVHETQYF. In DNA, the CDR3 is TGTGCCAGCAGCTTAAGAGGACTAGTTCACGAGACCCAGTACTTC.

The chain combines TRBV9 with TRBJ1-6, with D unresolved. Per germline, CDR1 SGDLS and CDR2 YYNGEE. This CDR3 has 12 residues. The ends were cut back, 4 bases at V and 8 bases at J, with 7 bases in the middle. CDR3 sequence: CASSSLDSPLHF. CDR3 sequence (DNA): TGTGCCAGCAGCTCCCTCGATTCACCCCTCCACTTT.

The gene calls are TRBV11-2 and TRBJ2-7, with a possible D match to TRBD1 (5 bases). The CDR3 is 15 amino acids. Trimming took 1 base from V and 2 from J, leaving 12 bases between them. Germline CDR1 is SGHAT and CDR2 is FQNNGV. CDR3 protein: CASSLGTLLTYEQYF. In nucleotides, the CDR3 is TGTGCCAGCAGCTTAGGGACACTTCTCACCTACGAGCAGTACTTC.

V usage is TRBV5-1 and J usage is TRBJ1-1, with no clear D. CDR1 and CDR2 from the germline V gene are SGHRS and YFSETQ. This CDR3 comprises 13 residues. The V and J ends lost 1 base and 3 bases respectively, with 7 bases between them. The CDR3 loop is CASSLTADTEAFF. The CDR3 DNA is TGCGCCAGCAGCTTGACAGCGGACACTGAAGCTTTCTTT.

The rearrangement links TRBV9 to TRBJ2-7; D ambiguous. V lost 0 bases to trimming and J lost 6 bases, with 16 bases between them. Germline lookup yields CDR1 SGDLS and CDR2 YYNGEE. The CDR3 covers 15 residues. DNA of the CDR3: TGTGCCAGCAGCGTAGAAGGAGCACTTGTGGGCGAGCAGTACTTC. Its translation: CASSVEGALVGEQYF. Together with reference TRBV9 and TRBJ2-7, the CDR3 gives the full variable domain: DSGVTQTPKHLITATGQRVTLRCSPRSGDLSVYWYQQSLDQGLQFLIQYYNGEERAKGNILERFSAQQFPDLHSELNLSSLELGDSALYFCASSVEGALVGEQYFGPGTRLTVT.